This T cell receptor beta chain was observed in a study of a mutant IDH1 vaccine in newly diagnosed glioma. The wider study: Among treated patients, roughly 60% were male and around 40% female, and mean age was 40.4 years.

Method: immunoSEQ multiplex PCR; TCRdb's copy keeps in-frame clones and lacks some. The sample includes fewer than 70,000 clones, around 90% seen only once; the top ten take 4.6%. J was trimmed by 0 bases and V by 1 base; bases with no gene match: 2. Germline loops: CDR1 LNHDA, CDR2 SQIVND (reference sequence). The CDR3 loop spans 15 amino acids. For this clone: What it binds is unknown.

Broader study findings: Pseudoprogression apparently lacked any relation to changes in top peripheral T cell clonotypes. Patients mounted vaccine-induced immune responses in about 92% of cases.

The sample's time point: week 5, during vaccination. In every dose of vaccine, 300 ug of mutant IDH1 20-mer peptide was given alongside topical imiquimod. The receptor's source is a woman in her thirties or forties with glioma. This specimen was PBMCs, taken from a glioma patient whose treatment included an IDH1 peptide vaccine. The V and J genes are TRBV19 and TRBJ1-1; TRBD1 matches at 7 bases. The CDR3 loop is CASSIGQGLNTEAFF. The CDR3 nucleotides are TGTGCCAGTAGTATAGGACAGGGATTGAACACTGAAGCTTTCTTT.